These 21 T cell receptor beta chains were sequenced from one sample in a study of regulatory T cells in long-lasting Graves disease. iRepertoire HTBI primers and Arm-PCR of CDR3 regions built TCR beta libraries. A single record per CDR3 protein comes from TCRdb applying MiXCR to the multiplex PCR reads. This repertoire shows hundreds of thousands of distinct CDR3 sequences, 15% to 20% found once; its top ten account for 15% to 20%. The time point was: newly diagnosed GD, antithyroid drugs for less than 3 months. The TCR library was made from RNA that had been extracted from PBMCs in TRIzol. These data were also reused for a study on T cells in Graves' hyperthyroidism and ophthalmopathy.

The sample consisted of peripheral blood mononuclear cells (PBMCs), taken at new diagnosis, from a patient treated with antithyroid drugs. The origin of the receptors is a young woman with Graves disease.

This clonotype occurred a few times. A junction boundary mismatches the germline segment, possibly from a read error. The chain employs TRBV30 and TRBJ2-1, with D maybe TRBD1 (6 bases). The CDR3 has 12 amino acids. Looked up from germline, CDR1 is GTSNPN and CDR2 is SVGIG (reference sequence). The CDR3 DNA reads TGTGCCCTCACCGCCCTCTGGGGGCGAAAGATCTTC. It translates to CALTALWGRKIF.

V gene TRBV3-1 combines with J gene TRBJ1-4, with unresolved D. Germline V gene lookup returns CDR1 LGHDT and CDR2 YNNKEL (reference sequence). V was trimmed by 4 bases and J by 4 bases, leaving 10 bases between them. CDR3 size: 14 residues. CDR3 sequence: CASSPTEFNEKLFF. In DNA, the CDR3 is TGTGCCAGCAGCCCTACAGAGTTTAATGAAAAACTGTTTTTT.

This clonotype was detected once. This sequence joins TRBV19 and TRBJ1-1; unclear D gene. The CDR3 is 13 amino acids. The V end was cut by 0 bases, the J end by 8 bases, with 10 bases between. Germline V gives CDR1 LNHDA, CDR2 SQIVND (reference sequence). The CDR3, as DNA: TGTGCCAGTAGTATAGATGCATGGATGGAAGCTTTCTTT. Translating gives CASSIDAWMEAFF.

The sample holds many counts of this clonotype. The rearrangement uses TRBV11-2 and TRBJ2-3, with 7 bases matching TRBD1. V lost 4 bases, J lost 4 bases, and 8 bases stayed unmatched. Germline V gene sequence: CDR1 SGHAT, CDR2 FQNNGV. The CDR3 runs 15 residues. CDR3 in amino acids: CASSSLVGTADTQYF. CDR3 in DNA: TGTGCCAGCAGCTCCCTAGTCGGGACAGCAGATACGCAGTATTTT.

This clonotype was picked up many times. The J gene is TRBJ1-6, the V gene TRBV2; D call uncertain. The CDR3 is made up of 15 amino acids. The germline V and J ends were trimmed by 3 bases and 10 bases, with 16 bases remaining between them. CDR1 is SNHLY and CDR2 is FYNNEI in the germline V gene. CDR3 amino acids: CASSEEDGTRSPLHF. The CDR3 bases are TGTGCCAGCAGTGAGGAGGATGGAACTCGCTCACCCCTCCACTTT.

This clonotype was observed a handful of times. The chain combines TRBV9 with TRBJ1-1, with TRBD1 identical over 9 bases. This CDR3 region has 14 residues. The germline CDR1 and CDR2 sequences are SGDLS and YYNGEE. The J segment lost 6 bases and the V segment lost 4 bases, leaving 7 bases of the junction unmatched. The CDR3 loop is CASSPQQGAAEAFF. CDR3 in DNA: TGTGCCAGCAGCCCTCAACAGGGGGCCGCTGAAGCTTTCTTT.

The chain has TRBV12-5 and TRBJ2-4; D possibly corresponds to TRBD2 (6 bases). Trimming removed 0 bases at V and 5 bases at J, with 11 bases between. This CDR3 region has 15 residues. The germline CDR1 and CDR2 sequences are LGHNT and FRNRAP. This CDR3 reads CASGLVGPGENIQYF. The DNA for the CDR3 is TGTGCTAGTGGTTTGGTAGGACCGGGAGAAAACATTCAGTACTTC.

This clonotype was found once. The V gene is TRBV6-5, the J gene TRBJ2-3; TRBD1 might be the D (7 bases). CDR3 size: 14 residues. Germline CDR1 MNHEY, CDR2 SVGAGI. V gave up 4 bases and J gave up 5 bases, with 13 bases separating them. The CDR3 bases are TGTGCCAGCAGTTCTAGACAGGGAGGAGATACGCAGTATTTT. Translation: CASSSRQGGDTQYF.

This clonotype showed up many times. The CDR3 sequence: CASSLFENTEAFF. The CDR3 DNA is TGTGCCAGCAGCTTATTTGAGAACACTGAAGCTTTCTTT. This chain uses TRBV7-2 with TRBJ1-1, with D hard to call. CDR1 is SGHTA, CDR2 FQGNSA, per germline. The ends were cut back, 2 bases at V and 1 base at J, with 5 bases in the middle. CDR3 length equals 13 residues.

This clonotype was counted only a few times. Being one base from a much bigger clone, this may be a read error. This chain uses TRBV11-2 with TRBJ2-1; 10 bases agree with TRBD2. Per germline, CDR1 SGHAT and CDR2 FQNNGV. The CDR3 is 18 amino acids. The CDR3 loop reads CASRRGTSDYSSYNEQSF. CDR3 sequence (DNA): TGTGCCAGCAGAAGAGGGACTAGCGATTACAGCTCCTACAATGAGCAGTCCTTC.

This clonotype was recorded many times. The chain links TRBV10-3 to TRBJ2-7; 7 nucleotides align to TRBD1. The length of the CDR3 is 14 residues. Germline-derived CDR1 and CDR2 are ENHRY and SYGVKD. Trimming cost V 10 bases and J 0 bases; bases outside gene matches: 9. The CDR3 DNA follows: TGTGCCACGGGACCGGGACAGAGCTCCTACGAGCAGTACTTC. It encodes CATGPGQSSYEQYF.

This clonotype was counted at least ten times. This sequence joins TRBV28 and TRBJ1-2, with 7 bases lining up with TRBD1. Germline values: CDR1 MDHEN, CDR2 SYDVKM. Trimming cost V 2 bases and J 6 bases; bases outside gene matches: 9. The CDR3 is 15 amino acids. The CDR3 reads CASSLLGGVGDGYTF. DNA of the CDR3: TGTGCCAGCAGTTTACTAGGGGGCGTGGGGGATGGCTACACCTTC.

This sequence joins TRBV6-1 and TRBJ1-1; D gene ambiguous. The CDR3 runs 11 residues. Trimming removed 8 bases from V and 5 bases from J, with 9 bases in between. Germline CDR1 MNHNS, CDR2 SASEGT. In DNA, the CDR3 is TGTGCCAGCCTCGAGTTGACTGAAGCTTTCTTT. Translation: CASLELTEAFF.

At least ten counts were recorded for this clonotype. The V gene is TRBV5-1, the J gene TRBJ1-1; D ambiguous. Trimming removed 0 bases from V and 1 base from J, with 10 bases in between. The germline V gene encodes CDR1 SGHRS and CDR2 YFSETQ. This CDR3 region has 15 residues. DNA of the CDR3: TGCGCCAGCAGCTTGGGAGGGTCCAGGAACACTGAAGCTTTCTTT. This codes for CASSLGGSRNTEAFF. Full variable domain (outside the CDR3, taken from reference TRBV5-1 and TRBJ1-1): KAGVTQTPRYLIKTRGQQVTLSCSPISGHRSVSWYQQTPGQGLQFLFEYFSETQRNKGNFPGRFSGRQFSNSRSEMNVSTLELGDSALYLCASSLGGSRNTEAFFGQGTRLTVV.

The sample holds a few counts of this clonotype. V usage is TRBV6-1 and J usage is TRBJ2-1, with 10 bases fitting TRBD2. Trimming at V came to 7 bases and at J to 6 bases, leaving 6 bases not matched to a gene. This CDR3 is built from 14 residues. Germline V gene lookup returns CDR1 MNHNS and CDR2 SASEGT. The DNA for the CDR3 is TGTGCCAGCACCCTAGCGGGAGTTTCCAATGAGCAGTTCTTC. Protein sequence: CASTLAGVSNEQFF.

The DNA for the CDR3 is TGCAGCGTTGCCCATGGCTACACCTTC. It translates to CSVAHGYTF. The chain recombines TRBV29-1 with TRBJ1-2; no firm D call. The CDR3 loop spans 9 amino acids. CDR1 is SQVTM and CDR2 is ANQGSEA in the germline V gene. The V gene lost 4 bases and the J gene lost 6 bases, with 3 bases spanning the gap.

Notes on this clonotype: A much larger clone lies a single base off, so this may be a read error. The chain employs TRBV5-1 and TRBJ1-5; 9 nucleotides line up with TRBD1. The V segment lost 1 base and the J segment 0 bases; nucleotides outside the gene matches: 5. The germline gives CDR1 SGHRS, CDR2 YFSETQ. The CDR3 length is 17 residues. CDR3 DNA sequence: TGCGCCAGCAGCTTGCCTACGGACAGGGGTAGCAATCAGCCCCAGCATTTT. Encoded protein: CASSLPTDRGSNQPQHF.

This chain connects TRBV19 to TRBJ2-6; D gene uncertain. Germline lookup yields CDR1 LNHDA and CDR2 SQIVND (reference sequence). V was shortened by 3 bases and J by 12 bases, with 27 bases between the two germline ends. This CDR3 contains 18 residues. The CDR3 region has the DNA TGTGCCAGTAGTATGGGTCCACTCCAGGACGGTTTCCCCCCCGTCCTGACTTTC. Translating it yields CASSMGPLQDGFPPVLTF.

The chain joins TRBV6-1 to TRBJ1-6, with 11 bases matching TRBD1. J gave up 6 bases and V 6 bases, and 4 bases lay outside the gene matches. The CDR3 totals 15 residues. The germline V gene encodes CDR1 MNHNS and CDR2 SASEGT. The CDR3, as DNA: TGTGCCAGCAGACTCGGGACAGGGGGTAATTCACCCCTCCACTTT. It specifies CASRLGTGGNSPLHF.

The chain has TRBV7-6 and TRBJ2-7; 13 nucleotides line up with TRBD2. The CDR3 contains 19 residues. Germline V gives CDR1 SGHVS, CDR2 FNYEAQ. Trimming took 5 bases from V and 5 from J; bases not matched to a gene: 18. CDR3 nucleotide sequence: TGTGCCAGCAGCACGTCGGCTGGACTAGCGGGAGAGGGAGGACACGAGCAGTACTTC. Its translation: CASSTSAGLAGEGGHEQYF.

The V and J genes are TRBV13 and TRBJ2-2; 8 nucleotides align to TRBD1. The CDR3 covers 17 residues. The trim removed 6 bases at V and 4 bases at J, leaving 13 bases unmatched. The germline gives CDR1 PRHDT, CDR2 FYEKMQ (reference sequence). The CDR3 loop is CASRPKVGQGATGELFF. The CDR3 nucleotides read TGTGCCAGCAGACCAAAGGTTGGGCAGGGGGCCACCGGGGAGCTGTTTTTT.